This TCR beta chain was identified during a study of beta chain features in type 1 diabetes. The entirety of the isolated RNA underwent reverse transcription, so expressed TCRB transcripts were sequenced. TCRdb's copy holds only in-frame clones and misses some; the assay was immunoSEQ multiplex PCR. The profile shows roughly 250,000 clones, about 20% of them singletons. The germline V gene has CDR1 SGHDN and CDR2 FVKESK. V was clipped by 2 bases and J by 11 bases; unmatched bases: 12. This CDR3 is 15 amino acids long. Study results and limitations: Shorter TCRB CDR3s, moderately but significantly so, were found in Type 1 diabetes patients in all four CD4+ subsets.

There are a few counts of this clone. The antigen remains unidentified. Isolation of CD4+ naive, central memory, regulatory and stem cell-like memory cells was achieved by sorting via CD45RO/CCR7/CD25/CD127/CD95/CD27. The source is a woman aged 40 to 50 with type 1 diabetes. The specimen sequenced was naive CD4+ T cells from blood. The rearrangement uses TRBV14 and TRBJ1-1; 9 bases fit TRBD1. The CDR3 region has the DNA TGTGCCAGCAGCCAACGGACAGGGGTTTATATTGGGGCTTTCTTT. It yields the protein CASSQRTGVYIGAFF.